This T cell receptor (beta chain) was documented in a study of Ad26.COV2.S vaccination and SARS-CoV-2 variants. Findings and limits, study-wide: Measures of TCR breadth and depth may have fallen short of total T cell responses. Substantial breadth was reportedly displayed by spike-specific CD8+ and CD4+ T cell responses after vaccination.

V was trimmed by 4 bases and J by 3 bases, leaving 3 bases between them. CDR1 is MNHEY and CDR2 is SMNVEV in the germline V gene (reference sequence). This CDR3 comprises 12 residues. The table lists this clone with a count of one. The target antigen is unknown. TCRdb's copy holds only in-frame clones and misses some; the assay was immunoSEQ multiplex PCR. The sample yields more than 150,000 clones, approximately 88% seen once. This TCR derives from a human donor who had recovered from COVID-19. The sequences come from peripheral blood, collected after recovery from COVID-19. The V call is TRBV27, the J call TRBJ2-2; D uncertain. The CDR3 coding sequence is TGTGCCAGCAGTTCTTACACCGGGGAGCTGTTTTTT. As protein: CASSSYTGELFF.